Each of the 27 T cell receptor beta chains below was sequenced from the same sample in a study of T cell changes during pregnancy in multiple sclerosis. Data came from immunoSEQ multiplex PCR; TCRdb stores just in-frame clones and leaves some out. The table lists around 40,000 clones, about 90% of them singletons. The specimen comprised CD4+ T cells from peripheral blood mononuclear cells, sampled before pregnancy. These receptors originate from a female donor with multiple sclerosis, enrolled in a pregnancy study.

J is TRBJ1-6 and V is TRBV19; TRBD1 matches at 7 bases. V shed 7 bases and J 4 bases; nucleotides not matched to a gene: 10. CDR1 and CDR2 from the germline V gene are LNHDA and SQIVND (reference sequence). This CDR3 has 16 residues. CDR3 in amino acids: CASKITGTEYNSPLHF. The CDR3 bases are TGTGCCAGTAAGATCACCGGGACAGAATATAATTCACCCCTCCACTTT.

The chain carries TRBV29-1 and TRBJ2-5, with TRBD2 matching over 8 bases. J was trimmed by 5 bases and V by 4 bases; bases with no gene match: 9. The germline CDR1 and CDR2 sequences are SQVTM and ANQGSEA. This CDR3 spans 14 amino acids. CDR3: CSVGVRVAGETQYF. The CDR3 DNA reads TGCAGCGTTGGAGTGCGGGTAGCGGGGGAGACCCAGTACTTC. Full variable domain (remainder filled in from reference TRBV29-1 and TRBJ2-5): SAVISQKPSRDICQRGTSLTIQCQVDSQVTMMFWYRQQPGQSLTLIATANQGSEATYESGFVIDKFPISRPNLTFSTLTVSNMSPEDSSIYLCSVGVRVAGETQYFGPGTRLLVL.

In regard to this clone: The germline gene is not matched at one end of the junction; a read error may be the cause. The chain combines TRBV30 with TRBJ2-3; 9 bases agree with TRBD1. CDR3 size: 12 residues. CDR1 is GTSNPN and CDR2 is SVGIG in the germline V gene (reference sequence). CDR3 amino acids: CAWSASGTGSDF. The CDR3 nucleotides are TGTGCCTGGAGTGCCTCCGGGACAGGGTCAGATTTT.

The J gene is TRBJ1-2, the V gene TRBV29-1; D gene unclear. Germline CDR1 SQVTM, CDR2 ANQGSEA. The length of the CDR3 is 12 residues. With 3 bases removed from V and 0 bases from J, the gap between germline ends came to 5 bases. The chain's CDR3 is CSVDLTNYGYTF. The CDR3 nucleotides read TGCAGCGTTGATCTTACTAACTATGGCTACACCTTC.

The J gene is TRBJ1-5, the V gene TRBV7-2; TRBD1 agrees at 7 bases. In germline, CDR1 is SGHTA, CDR2 FQGNSA. Trimming cost V 5 bases and J 4 bases; bases outside gene matches: 8. The CDR3 runs to 15 residues. CDR3 bases: TGTGCCAGCAGCCCCCAGGGACAGAATAATCAGCCCCAGCATTTT. Translating it yields CASSPQGQNNQPQHF.

The chain joins TRBV7-2 to TRBJ1-6; D is perhaps TRBD1 (5 bases). This CDR3 has 15 residues. The germline V and J ends were trimmed by 5 bases and 0 bases, with 8 bases remaining between them. Germline V CDR1 and CDR2: SGHTA, FQGNSA. The CDR3 DNA sequence: TGTGCCAGCAGCCTACAGGTCTCCTATAATTCACCCCTCCACTTT. Its translation: CASSLQVSYNSPLHF.

This clone was seen once. This sequence joins TRBV5-6 and TRBJ2-5, with TRBD2 identical over 8 bases. Losses at the gene ends were 2 bases for V and 1 base for J; bases not matched to a gene: 10. CDR1 is SGHDT and CDR2 is YYEEEE in the germline V gene. The CDR3 extends over 17 amino acids. The CDR3 sequence is CASSFSSGGLLQETQYF. The DNA for the CDR3 is TGTGCCAGCAGCTTCTCCAGCGGGGGCCTCCTCCAAGAGACCCAGTACTTC.

The V gene is TRBV5-1, the J gene TRBJ1-1, with D perhaps TRBD1 (5 bases). V was clipped by 4 bases and J by 6 bases, with 19 bases between them. The V gene's germline CDR1 is SGHRS and CDR2 YFSETQ. The CDR3 consists of 15 residues. CDR3 DNA sequence: TGCGCCAGCAGCGTCCGCCGGGACTCTATCCCTGAAGCTTTCTTT. As protein: CASSVRRDSIPEAFF.

This sequence joins TRBV6-1 and TRBJ1-2; D remains unclear. CDR1 and CDR2 (germline): MNHNS, SASEGT. The CDR3 length is 14 residues. The V gene lost 1 base and the J gene lost 7 bases, with 13 bases spanning the gap. The CDR3 region is CASSEGVEAGGYTF. Here the CDR3 DNA reads TGTGCCAGCAGTGAAGGAGTGGAGGCGGGTGGCTACACCTTC.

V and J are TRBV30 and TRBJ1-5; 9 bases align to TRBD1. V lost 3 bases and J lost 5; bases outside the gene matches: 11. The CDR3 sequence is 16 residues long. Germline-derived CDR1 and CDR2 are GTSNPN and SVGIG (reference sequence). The CDR3 nucleotides read TGTGCCTGGAGGCCAAGTGGACAGGGGAGTGATCAGCCCCAGCATTTT. This encodes CAWRPSGQGSDQPQHF. Supplemented by reference TRBV30 and TRBJ1-5, the full variable domain reads SQTIHQWPATLVQPVGSPLSLECTVEGTSNPNLYWYRQAAGRGLQLLFYSVGIGQISSEVPQNLSASRPQDRQFILSSKKLLLSDSGFYLCAWRPSGQGSDQPQHFGDGTRLSIL.

The V call is TRBV29-1, the J call TRBJ1-1; maybe TRBD1 (6 bases). The CDR3 has 12 amino acids. Trimming shortened V by 7 bases and J by 5 bases, and 14 bases separated the two germline ends. Germline CDR1 SQVTM, CDR2 ANQGSEA. CDR3 protein: CSAKGVGTEAFF. The DNA for the CDR3 is TGCAGCGCAAAGGGGGTTGGGACTGAAGCTTTCTTT.

This rearrangement joins TRBV10-1 to TRBJ1-2; no firm D call. CDR1 is WNHNN and CDR2 is SYGVQD in the germline V gene (reference sequence). This CDR3 has 15 residues. Trimming left V 3 bases short and J 2 bases short, with 13 bases between. The DNA of the CDR3 is TGCGCCAGCAGTGAAAGGAACAGAAGAAACTATGGCTACACCTTC. Its protein product is CASSERNRRNYGYTF.

The chain uses TRBV15 and TRBJ2-2; 13 bases are a match to TRBD2. Per the germline V gene, CDR1 is LNHNV and CDR2 is YYDKDF (reference sequence). The CDR3 spans 16 residues. The trim removed 0 bases at V and 10 bases at J, leaving 5 bases unmatched. The CDR3: CATSRDGLAGAEELFF. CDR3 DNA: TGTGCCACCAGCAGAGATGGACTAGCGGGGGCGGAGGAGCTGTTTTTT.

This chain joins TRBV7-9 and TRBJ2-3, with D possibly matching TRBD1 (5 bases). Trimming pared 1 base from V and 1 base from J, leaving 12 bases between. CDR1 SEHNR and CDR2 FQNEAQ come from the germline V gene (reference sequence). The CDR3 runs to 16 residues. The CDR3 DNA reads as TGTGCCAGCAGCTTAGTTACAGGTCGTGGCACAGATACGCAGTATTTT. It translates to CASSLVTGRGTDTQYF.

The V gene is TRBV4-1, the J gene TRBJ1-1; 9 positions agree with TRBD1. Trimming removed 2 bases from V and 8 bases from J; junction bases left unmatched: 12. The CDR3 spans 16 residues. CDR1 is MGHRA, CDR2 YSYEKL, per germline. The CDR3 reads CASSQYGGGTGREAFF. Written as DNA, the CDR3 is TGCGCCAGCAGCCAATACGGTGGCGGGACAGGGAGGGAAGCTTTCTTT.

This clone has only a few counts. The V call is TRBV19, the J call TRBJ2-2; weak D call: TRBD2 (5 bases). CDR1 and CDR2 (germline): LNHDA, SQIVND (reference sequence). V was pared by 6 bases and J by 6 bases, with 11 bases between. The CDR3 has 13 residues. This CDR3 reads CASSMLGAGELFF. The DNA of the CDR3 is TGTGCCAGTAGCATGTTGGGAGCCGGGGAGCTGTTTTTT.

J is TRBJ2-1 and V is TRBV9; 10 bases align to TRBD2. CDR1 and CDR2 from the germline V gene are SGDLS and YYNGEE. CDR3 size: 18 residues. V lost 3 bases to trimming and J lost 4 bases; unmatched junction nucleotides: 13. The CDR3 DNA reads as TGTGCCAGCAGCGCGAGCCCCTTTTTAGCGGGGGGTTACAATGAGCAGTTCTTC. It translates to CASSASPFLAGGYNEQFF.

The CDR3 protein is CASGRQGASANYGYTF. CDR3 nucleotide sequence: TGTGCCAGCGGACGACAGGGCGCGTCGGCTAACTATGGCTACACCTTC. The chain links TRBV19 to TRBJ1-2, with TRBD1 identical over 7 bases. This CDR3 is 16 amino acids long. J lost 0 bases, V lost 9 bases, and 13 bases had no gene match. Germline V gene lookup returns CDR1 LNHDA and CDR2 SQIVND (reference sequence).

The chain uses TRBV18 and TRBJ1-3; 11 positions agree with TRBD1. Losses at the gene ends were 3 bases for V and 8 bases for J; bases not matched to a gene: 9. This CDR3 spans 16 amino acids. Germline CDR1 KGHSH, CDR2 LQKENI. The CDR3 reads CASSPQRAGQGDTIYF. Here the CDR3 DNA reads TGTGCCAGCTCACCGCAGCGAGCGGGACAGGGGGACACCATATATTTT.

Here the CDR3 reads CASSDPTNTGTPHHTIYF. For the CDR3, the DNA is TGTGCCAGCAGTGACCCAACAAACACCGGGACACCTCATCACACCATATATTTT. The rearrangement links TRBV25-1 to TRBJ1-3, with a possible D match to TRBD1 (6 bases). Germline V lookup: CDR1 MGHDK, CDR2 SYGVNS. The V gene lost 3 bases and the J gene lost 8 bases, with 26 bases spanning the gap. The CDR3 length is 18 residues. The full variable domain, rest sourced from reference TRBV25-1 and TRBJ1-3, is EADIYQTPRYLVIGTGKKITLECSQTMGHDKMYWYQQDPGMELHLIHYSYGVNSTEKGDLSSESTVSRIRTEHFPLTLESARPSHTSQYLCASSDPTNTGTPHHTIYFGEGSWLTVV.

The CDR3 bases are TGTGCCAGCAGCTTTTATTTGGGGACAGGGGAAAAACTGTTTTTT. This sequence encodes CASSFYLGTGEKLFF. V usage is TRBV5-8 and J usage is TRBJ1-4; the match to TRBD1 covers 9 bases. The length of the CDR3 is 15 residues. Per the germline V gene, CDR1 is SGHTS and CDR2 is YDEGEE. Unmatched junction bases numbered 7, after V lost 2 bases and J lost 8 bases.

This chain links TRBV7-9 with TRBJ1-2, with 7 bases lining up with TRBD1. Germline lookup yields CDR1 SEHNR and CDR2 FQNEAQ (reference sequence). The trim removed 6 bases at V and 8 bases at J, leaving 12 bases unmatched. This CDR3 has 14 amino acids. In nucleotides, the CDR3 is TGTGCCAGCAGACGACCCGACAGGGATCACGGCTACACCTTC. The encoded protein is CASRRPDRDHGYTF.

The chain carries TRBV30 and TRBJ1-3; 9 bases fit TRBD1. J gave up 4 bases and V 4 bases, and 8 bases lay outside the gene matches. CDR1 is GTSNPN, CDR2 SVGIG, per germline (reference sequence). The CDR3 sequence is 15 residues long. CDR3: CAWTPGTGIGNTIYF. CDR3 nucleotides: TGTGCCTGGACACCCGGGACAGGGATCGGAAACACCATATATTTT.

The V and J genes are TRBV25-1 and TRBJ1-4; D is unclear. Germline V CDR1 and CDR2: MGHDK, SYGVNS. V was clipped by 2 bases and J by 0 bases, with 7 bases between them. The CDR3 is 15 residues long. CDR3 sequence reads: CASSEHRATNEKLFF. In nucleotides, the CDR3 is TGTGCCAGCAGTGAACACAGAGCAACTAATGAAAAACTGTTTTTT.

This clone was seen many times. CDR3 sequence: CSRLAGETQYF. The CDR3 DNA reads as TGCAGCCGACTAGCGGGAGAGACCCAGTACTTC. The chain has TRBV20-1 and TRBJ2-5, with 10 nucleotides matching TRBD2. The germline gives CDR1 DFQATT, CDR2 SNEGSKA (reference sequence). The CDR3 runs to 11 residues.

The chain is built from TRBV6-4 and TRBJ2-1, with 7 positions matching TRBD1. This CDR3 is 13 amino acids long. V gave up 6 bases and J gave up 12 bases; unmatched junction bases: 11. CDR1 and CDR2 (germline): MRHNA, SNTAGT. CDR3 sequence (DNA): TGTGCCAGCAGCGCCGGGACAGAGGCCCCGCAGTTCTTC. Protein: CASSAGTEAPQFF.

The gene calls are TRBV7-9 and TRBJ2-1; D is possibly TRBD1 (6 bases). Germline loops: CDR1 SEHNR, CDR2 FQNEAQ (reference sequence). Trimming pared 4 bases from V and 9 bases from J, leaving 19 bases between. CDR3 length: 15 amino acids. This chain's CDR3 is CASSSPGTRTGEQFF. The CDR3 DNA reads as TGTGCCAGCAGCTCCCCCGGGACAAGGACGGGTGAGCAGTTCTTC.